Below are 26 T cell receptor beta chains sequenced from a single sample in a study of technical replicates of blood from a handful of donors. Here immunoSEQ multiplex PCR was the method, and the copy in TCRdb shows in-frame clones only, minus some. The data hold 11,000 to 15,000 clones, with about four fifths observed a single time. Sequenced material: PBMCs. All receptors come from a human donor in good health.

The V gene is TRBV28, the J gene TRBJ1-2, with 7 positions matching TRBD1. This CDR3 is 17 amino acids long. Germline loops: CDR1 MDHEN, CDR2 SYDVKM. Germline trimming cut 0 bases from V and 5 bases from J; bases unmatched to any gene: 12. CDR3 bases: TGTGCCAGCAGTTTATGGCATTTTAGTCAACAGGGGTATGGCTACACCTTC. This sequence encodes CASSLWHFSQQGYGYTF.

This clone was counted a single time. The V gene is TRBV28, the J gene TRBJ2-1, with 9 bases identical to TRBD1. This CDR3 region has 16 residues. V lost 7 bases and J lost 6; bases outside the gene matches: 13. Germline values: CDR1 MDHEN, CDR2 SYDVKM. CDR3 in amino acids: CASIPPPGQGLNEQFF. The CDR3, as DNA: TGTGCCAGCATCCCACCGCCGGGACAGGGTCTCAATGAGCAGTTCTTC.

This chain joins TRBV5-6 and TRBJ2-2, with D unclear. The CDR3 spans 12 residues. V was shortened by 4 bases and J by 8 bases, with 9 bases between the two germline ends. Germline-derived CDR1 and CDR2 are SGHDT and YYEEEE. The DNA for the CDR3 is TGTGCCAGCAGCGAGGTCTTAGGGGAGCTGTTTTTT. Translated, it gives CASSEVLGELFF.

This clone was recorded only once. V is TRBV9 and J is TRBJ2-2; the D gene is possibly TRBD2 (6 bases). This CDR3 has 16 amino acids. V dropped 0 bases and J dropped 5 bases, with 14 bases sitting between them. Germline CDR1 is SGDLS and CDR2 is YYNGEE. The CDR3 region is CASSVGGGAGTGELFF. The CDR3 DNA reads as TGTGCCAGCAGCGTAGGCGGCGGGGCAGGGACCGGGGAGCTGTTTTTT. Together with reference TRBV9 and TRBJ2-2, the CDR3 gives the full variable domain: DSGVTQTPKHLITATGQRVTLRCSPRSGDLSVYWYQQSLDQGLQFLIQYYNGEERAKGNILERFSAQQFPDLHSELNLSSLELGDSALYFCASSVGGGAGTGELFFGEGSRLTVL.

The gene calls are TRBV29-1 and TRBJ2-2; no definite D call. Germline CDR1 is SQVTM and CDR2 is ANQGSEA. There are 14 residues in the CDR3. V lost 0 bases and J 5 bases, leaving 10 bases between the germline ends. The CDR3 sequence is CSVEDPDFTGELFF. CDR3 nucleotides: TGCAGCGTTGAAGATCCCGACTTTACCGGGGAGCTGTTTTTT.

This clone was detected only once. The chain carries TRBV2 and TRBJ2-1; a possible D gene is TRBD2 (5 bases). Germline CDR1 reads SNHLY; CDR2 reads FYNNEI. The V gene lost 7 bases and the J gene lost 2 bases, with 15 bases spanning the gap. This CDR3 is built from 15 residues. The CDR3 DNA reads TGTGCCAGCACCTTACTAGGCGGAACCTACAATGAGCAGTTCTTC. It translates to CASTLLGGTYNEQFF. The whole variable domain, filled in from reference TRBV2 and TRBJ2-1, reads EPEVTQTPSHQVTQMGQEVILRCVPISNHLYFYWYRQILGQKVEFLVSFYNNEISEKSEIFDDQFSVERPDGSNFTLKIRSTKLEDSAMYFCASTLLGGTYNEQFFGPGTRLTVL.

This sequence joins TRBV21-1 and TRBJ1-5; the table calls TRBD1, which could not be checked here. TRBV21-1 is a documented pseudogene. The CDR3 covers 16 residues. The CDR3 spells CASSSNRDRANQPQHF. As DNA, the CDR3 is TGTGCCAGCAGTAGTAACCGGGACAGGGCCAATCAGCCCCAGCATTTT.

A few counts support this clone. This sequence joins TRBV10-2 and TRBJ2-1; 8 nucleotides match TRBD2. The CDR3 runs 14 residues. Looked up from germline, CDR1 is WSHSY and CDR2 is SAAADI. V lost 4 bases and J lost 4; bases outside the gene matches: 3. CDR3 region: CASSATSGYNEQFF. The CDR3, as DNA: TGCGCCAGCAGTGCTACTAGCGGATACAATGAGCAGTTCTTC.

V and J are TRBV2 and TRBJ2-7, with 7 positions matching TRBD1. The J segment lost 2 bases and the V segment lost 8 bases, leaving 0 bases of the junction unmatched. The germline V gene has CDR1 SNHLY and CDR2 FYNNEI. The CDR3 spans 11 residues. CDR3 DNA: TGTGCCAGCCAGGGGGCCTACGAGCAGTACTTC. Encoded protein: CASQGAYEQYF. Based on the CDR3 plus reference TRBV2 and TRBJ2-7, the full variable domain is EPEVTQTPSHQVTQMGQEVILRCVPISNHLYFYWYRQILGQKVEFLVSFYNNEISEKSEIFDDQFSVERPDGSNFTLKIRSTKLEDSAMYFCASQGAYEQYFGPGTRLTVT.

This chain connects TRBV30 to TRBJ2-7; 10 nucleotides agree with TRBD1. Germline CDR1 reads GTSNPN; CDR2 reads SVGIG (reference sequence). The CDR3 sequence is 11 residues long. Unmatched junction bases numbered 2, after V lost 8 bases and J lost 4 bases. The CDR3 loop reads CATDRGYEQYF. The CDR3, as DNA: TGTGCCACGGACAGGGGGTACGAGCAGTACTTC.

The CDR3 nucleotides are TGCAGCGTTGAAGTGGGGGGTTCAGGTCAGCCCCAGCATTTT. Encoded protein: CSVEVGGSGQPQHF. This rearrangement joins TRBV29-1 to TRBJ1-5; maybe TRBD1 (5 bases). Trimming shortened V by 1 base and J by 6 bases, and 13 bases separated the two germline ends. The CDR3 spans 14 residues. CDR1 SQVTM and CDR2 ANQGSEA come from the germline V gene.

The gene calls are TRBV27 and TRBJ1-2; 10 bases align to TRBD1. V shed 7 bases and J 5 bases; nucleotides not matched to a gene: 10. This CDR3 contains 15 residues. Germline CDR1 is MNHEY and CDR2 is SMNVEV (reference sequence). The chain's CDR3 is CASTQSGTGAYGYTF. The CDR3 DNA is TGTGCCAGCACGCAGTCCGGGACAGGGGCGTATGGCTACACCTTC.

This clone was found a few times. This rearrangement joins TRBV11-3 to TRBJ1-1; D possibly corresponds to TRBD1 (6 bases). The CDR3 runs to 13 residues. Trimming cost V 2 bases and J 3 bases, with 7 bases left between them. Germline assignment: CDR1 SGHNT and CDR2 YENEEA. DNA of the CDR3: TGTGCCAGCAGCTTACACAGGGACACTGAAGCTTTCTTT. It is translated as CASSLHRDTEAFF.

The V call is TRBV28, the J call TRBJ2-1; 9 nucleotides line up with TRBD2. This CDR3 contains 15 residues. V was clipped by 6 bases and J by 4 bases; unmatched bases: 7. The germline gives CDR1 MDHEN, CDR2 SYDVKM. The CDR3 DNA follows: TGTGCCAGCAGACTAGGGACTAGCAAATACAATGAGCAGTTCTTC. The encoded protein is CASRLGTSKYNEQFF.

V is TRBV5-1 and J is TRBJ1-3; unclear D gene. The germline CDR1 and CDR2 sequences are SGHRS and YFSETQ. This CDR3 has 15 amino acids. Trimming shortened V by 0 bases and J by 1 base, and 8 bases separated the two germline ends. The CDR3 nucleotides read TGCGCCAGCAGCTTGGGTTCGGTTTCTGGAAACACCATATATTTT. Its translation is CASSLGSVSGNTIYF.

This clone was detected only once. The CDR3 reads CASSLYQEEQPQHF. Here the CDR3 DNA reads TGTGCCAGCAGCTTGTACCAGGAGGAACAGCCCCAGCATTTT. This chain uses TRBV5-5 with TRBJ1-5; D is uncertain. CDR1 SGHKS and CDR2 YYEKEE come from the germline V gene (reference sequence). The V and J ends lost 1 base and 7 bases respectively, with 12 bases between them. The CDR3 spans 14 residues.

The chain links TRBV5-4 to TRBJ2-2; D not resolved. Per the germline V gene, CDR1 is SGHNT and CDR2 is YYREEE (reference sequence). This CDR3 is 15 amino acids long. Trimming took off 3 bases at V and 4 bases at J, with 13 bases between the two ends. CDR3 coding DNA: TGTGCCAGCAGCTCCCTACTTTCTCGCACCGGGGAGCTGTTTTTT. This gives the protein CASSSLLSRTGELFF.

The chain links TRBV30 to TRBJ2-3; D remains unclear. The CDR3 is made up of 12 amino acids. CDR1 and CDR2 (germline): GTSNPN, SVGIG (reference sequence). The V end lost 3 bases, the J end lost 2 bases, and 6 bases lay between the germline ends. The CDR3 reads CAWRESTDTQYF. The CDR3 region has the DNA TGTGCCTGGAGGGAGTCCACAGATACGCAGTATTTT.

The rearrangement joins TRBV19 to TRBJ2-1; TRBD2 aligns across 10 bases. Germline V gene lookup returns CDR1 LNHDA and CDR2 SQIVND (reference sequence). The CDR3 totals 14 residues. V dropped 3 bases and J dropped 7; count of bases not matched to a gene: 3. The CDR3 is CASSILAGENEQFF. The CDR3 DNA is TGTGCCAGTAGTATTCTAGCGGGAGAAAATGAGCAGTTCTTC.

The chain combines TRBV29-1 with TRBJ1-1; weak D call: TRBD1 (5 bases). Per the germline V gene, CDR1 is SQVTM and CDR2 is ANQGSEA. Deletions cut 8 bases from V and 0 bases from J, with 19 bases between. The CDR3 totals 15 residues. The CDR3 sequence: CSFQAGTSMNTEAFF. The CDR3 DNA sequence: TGCAGCTTCCAAGCCGGGACTTCTATGAACACTGAAGCTTTCTTT. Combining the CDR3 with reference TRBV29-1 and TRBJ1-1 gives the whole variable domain SAVISQKPSRDICQRGTSLTIQCQVDSQVTMMFWYRQQPGQSLTLIATANQGSEATYESGFVIDKFPISRPNLTFSTLTVSNMSPEDSSIYLCSFQAGTSMNTEAFFGQGTRLTVV.

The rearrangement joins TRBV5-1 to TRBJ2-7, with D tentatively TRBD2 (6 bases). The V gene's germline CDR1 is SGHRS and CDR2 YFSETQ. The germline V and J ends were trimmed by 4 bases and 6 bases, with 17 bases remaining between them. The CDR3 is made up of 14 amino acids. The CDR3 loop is CASSAQGGEGEQYF. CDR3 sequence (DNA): TGCGCCAGCAGCGCCCAGGGAGGTGAAGGCGAGCAGTACTTC. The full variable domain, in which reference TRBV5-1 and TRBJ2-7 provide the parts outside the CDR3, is KAGVTQTPRYLIKTRGQQVTLSCSPISGHRSVSWYQQTPGQGLQFLFEYFSETQRNKGNFPGRFSGRQFSNSRSEMNVSTLELGDSALYLCASSAQGGEGEQYFGPGTRLTVT.

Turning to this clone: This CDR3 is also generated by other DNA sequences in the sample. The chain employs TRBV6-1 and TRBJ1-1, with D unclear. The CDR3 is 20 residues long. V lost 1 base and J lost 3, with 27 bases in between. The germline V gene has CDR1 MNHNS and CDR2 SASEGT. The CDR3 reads CASSEEPAGYLAGLYTEAFF. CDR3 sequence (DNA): TGTGCCAGCAGTGAAGAGCCGGCAGGTTATCTGGCAGGTTTGTACACTGAAGCTTTCTTT.

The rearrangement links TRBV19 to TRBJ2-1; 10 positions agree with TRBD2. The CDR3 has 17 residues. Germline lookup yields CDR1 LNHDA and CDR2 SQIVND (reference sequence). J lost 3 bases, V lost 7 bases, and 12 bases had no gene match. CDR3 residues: CASTAGTSESYYNEQFF. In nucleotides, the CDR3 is TGTGCCAGTACCGCCGGGACTAGCGAATCGTACTACAATGAGCAGTTCTTC.

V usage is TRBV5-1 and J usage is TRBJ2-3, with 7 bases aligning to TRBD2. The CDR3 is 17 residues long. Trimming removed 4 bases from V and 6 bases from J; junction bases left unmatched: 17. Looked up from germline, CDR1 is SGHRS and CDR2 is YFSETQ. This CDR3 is CASSRWDGRAKEDTQYF. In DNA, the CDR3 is TGCGCCAGCAGCCGTTGGGATGGGAGGGCCAAGGAGGATACGCAGTATTTT.

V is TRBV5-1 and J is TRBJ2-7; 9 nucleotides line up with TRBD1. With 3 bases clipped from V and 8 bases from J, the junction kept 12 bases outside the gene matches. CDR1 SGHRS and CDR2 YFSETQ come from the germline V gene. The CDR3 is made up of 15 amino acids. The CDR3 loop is CASSSFGTGRPQQYF. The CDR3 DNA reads TGCGCCAGCAGCTCTTTCGGGACAGGGCGCCCCCAGCAGTACTTC.

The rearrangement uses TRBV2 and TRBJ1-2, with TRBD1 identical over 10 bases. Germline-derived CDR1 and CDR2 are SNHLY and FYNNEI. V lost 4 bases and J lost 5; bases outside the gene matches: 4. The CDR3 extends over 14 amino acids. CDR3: CASSGQGAEYGYTF. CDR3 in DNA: TGTGCCAGCAGTGGACAGGGGGCCGAGTATGGCTACACCTTC. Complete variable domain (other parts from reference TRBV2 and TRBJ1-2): EPEVTQTPSHQVTQMGQEVILRCVPISNHLYFYWYRQILGQKVEFLVSFYNNEISEKSEIFDDQFSVERPDGSNFTLKIRSTKLEDSAMYFCASSGQGAEYGYTFGSGTRLTVV.